The clone carrying this T cell receptor (beta chain) has a handful of counts. The antigen is unknown. For the second PCR, which ran for roughly 6 to 12 cycles, a sample-barcoded 5' primer and a J-beta primer mix were used. TCRdb itself ran the 5' RACE reads through MiXCR, one entry per CDR3 protein. This table holds 780,000 or so distinct CDR3 sequences, 25% found once. The trim removed 2 bases at V and 0 bases at J, leaving 12 bases unmatched. In germline, CDR1 is SGHTA, CDR2 FQGNSA. The CDR3 sequence is 19 residues long. This sample was included in a study of blood T cells in healthy people across ages. Study-level findings and limits: Long-lived donors carried more naive CD4+ cells and greater diversity than aged donors.

The sample was also reused in another study, on T cells of mothers and their children.

The chain links TRBV7-2 to TRBJ2-5; 10 bases match TRBD2. The TCR originated in a boy aged 10-17 years in good health. Sequenced input: blood. CDR3 in amino acids: CASSLRITSGTPYQETQYF. The CDR3 DNA reads as TGTGCCAGCAGCTTAAGGATTACTAGCGGGACCCCGTACCAAGAGACCCAGTACTTC.